This T cell receptor (beta chain) was retrieved from a study of T-cell reconstitution after alpha-beta-depleted transplantation in children. This clonotype was seen a handful of times. This sample's TCRbeta library carried unique molecular identifier barcodes. TCRdb redid the calling of the PCR reads with MiXCR, one entry per CDR3 protein. Found here are about 900,000 distinct CDR3 sequences, about 29% of them singletons; the top ten hold roughly 28%. The CDR3 length is 15 residues. Germline lookup yields CDR1 DFQATT and CDR2 SNEGSKA (reference sequence). The ends lost 5 bases at V and 0 bases at J; junction bases unmatched: 9.

This TCR came from a boy in the first two years of life who had a stem cell transplant for SCID, so the T cells may come from the graft donor. Sample: PBMCs, mostly from graft donor cells, taken 360 days after TCRalphabeta/CD19-depleted stem cell transplant. The genes are TRBV20-1 and TRBJ1-1, with 7 bases lining up with TRBD1. Written as DNA, the CDR3 is TGCAGTGCTCGACGATCGGGACAGCTGAACACTGAAGCTTTCTTT. Translated: CSARRSGQLNTEAFF.